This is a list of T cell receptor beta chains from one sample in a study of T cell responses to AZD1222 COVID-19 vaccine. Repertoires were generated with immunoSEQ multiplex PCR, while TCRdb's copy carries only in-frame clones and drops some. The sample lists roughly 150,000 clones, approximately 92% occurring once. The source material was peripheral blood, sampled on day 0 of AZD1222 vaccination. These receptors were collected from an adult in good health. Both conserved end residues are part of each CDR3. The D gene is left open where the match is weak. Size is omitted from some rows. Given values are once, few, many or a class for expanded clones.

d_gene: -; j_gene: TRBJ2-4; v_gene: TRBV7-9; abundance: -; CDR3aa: CASSPFFGLAKNIQYF; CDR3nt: TGTGCCAGCAGCCCCTTTTTCGGCCTAGCCAAAAACATTCAGTACTTC
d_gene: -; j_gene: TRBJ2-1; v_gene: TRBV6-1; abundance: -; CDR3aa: CASSEGLQGPGNEQFF; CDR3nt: TGTGCCAGCAGTGAAGGCCTACAGGGACCCGGGAATGAGCAGTTCTTC
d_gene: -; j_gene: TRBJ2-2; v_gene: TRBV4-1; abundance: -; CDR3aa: CASSQDRTGELFF; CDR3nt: TGCGCCAGCAGCCAAGACCGCACCGGGGAGCTGTTTTTT
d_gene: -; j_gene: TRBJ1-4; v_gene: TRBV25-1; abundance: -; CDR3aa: CASSESVGRPTNEKLFF; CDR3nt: TGTGCCAGCAGTGAATCCGTTGGCAGGCCAACTAATGAAAAACTGTTTTTT
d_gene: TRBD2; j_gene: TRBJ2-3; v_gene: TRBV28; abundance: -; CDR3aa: CASSLYGGGAGTDTQYF; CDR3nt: TGTGCCAGCAGTTTATATGGCGGGGGGGCAGGGACAGATACGCAGTATTTT
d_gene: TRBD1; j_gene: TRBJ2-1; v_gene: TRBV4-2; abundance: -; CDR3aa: CASSQGTGVSYNEQFF; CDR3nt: TGTGCCAGCAGCCAAGGGACAGGGGTGTCGTACAATGAGCAGTTCTTC
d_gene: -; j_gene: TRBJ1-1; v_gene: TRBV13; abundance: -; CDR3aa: CASSSGAAEAFF; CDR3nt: TGTGCCAGCAGCTCCGGAGCGGCGGAAGCTTTCTTT
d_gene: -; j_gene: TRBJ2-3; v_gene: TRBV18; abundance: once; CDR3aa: CASSPLAPADTQYF; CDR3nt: TGTGCCAGCTCACCTCTAGCCCCTGCAGATACGCAGTATTTT
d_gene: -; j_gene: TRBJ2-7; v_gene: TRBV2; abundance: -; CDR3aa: CASSPHYEQYF; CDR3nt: TGTGCCAGCAGCCCCCACTACGAGCAGTACTTC
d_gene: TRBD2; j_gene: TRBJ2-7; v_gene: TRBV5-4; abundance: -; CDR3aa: CASSPIAGESLEQYF; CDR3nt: TGTGCCAGCAGCCCGATAGCGGGGGAAAGTCTCGAGCAGTACTTC
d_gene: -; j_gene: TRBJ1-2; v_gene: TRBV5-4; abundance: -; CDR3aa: CASSNNNRASGYTF; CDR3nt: TGTGCCAGCAGCAACAACAACAGGGCGTCTGGCTACACCTTC
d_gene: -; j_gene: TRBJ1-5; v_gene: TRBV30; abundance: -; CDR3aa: CAWRPGAFSNQPQHF; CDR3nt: TGTGCCTGGAGGCCGGGGGCGTTTAGCAATCAGCCCCAGCATTTT
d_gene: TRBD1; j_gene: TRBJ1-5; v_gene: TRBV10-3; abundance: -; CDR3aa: CAIADREYQPQHF; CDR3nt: TGTGCCATCGCGGACAGGGAGTACCAGCCCCAGCATTTT
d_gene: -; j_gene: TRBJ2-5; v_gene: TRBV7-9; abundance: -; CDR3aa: CASSPFEWETQYF; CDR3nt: TGTGCCAGCAGCCCGTTCGAGTGGGAGACCCAGTACTTC
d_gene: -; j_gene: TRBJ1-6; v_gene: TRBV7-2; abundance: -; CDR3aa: CASSFRGSPLHF; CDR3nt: TGTGCCAGCAGCTTCAGGGGTTCACCCCTCCACTTT
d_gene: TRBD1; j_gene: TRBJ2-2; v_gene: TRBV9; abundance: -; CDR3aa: CASSKRGQGSSTGELFF; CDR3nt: TGTGCCAGCAGCAAAAGGGGACAGGGGTCGAGCACCGGGGAGCTGTTTTTT
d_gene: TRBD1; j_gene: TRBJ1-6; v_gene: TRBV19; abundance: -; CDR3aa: CASSIISVDRGFGSPLHF; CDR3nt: TGTGCCAGTAGTATTATCTCGGTGGACAGGGGCTTCGGGTCACCCCTCCACTTT
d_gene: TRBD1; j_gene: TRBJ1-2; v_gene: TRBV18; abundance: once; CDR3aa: CASDGQGGYGYTF; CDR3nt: TGTGCCAGCGATGGACAGGGCGGCTATGGCTACACCTTC
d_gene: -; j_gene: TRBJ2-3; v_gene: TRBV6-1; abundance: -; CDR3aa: CASSEIGAYDTQYF; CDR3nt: TGTGCCAGCAGTGAAATCGGAGCGTATGATACGCAGTATTTT
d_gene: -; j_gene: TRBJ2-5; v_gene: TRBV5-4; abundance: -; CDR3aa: CASSGGGQGQETQYF; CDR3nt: TGTGCCAGCAGCGGAGGGGGGCAGGGACAAGAGACCCAGTACTTC
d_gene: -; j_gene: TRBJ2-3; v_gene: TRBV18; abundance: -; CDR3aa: CASSPTITTGHSTDTQYF; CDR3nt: TGTGCCAGCTCACCAACTATTACGACGGGACATAGCACAGATACGCAGTATTTT
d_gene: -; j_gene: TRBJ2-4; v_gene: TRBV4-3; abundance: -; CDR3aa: CASSQGGLAKNIQYF; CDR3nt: TGCGCCAGCAGCCAAGGGGGATTAGCCAAAAACATTCAGTACTTC